This T cell receptor (beta chain) was documented in a study of cytomegalovirus exposure and HLA in healthy donors. With 60 Vbeta and 13 Jbeta primers, the PCR was carried out. The data were produced by immunoSEQ multiplex PCR, yet TCRdb's version contains in-frame clones alone and is incomplete. The sample has 100,000 or so clones, almost 70% seen once. CDR1 and CDR2 (germline): KGHSH, LQKENI. With 3 bases clipped from V and 1 base from J, the junction kept 1 base outside the gene matches. The CDR3 has 14 residues. This chain joins TRBV18 and TRBJ1-1; 8 nucleotides align to TRBD1. The sequencing input was PBMCs. This TCR came from a man aged 30 to 45 in good health and CMV-seronegative. This CDR3 reads CASSPTGANTEAFF. CDR3 DNA sequence: TGTGCCAGCTCACCGACAGGGGCGAACACTGAAGCTTTCTTT.